What follows are 2 T cell receptor beta chains derived from one specimen sequenced in a study of blood T cells in healthy people across ages. Through a sample-barcoded 5' primer and a J-beta primer mix, a second PCR was run for roughly 6 to 12 cycles. TCRdb passed the 5' RACE reads through MiXCR, listing each CDR3 protein once. The table includes 850,000 or so distinct CDR3 sequences, about 28% detected once. Sequencing was done on a sample of blood. The receptors stem from a woman at least 80 years old in good health.

This clonotype was counted at least ten times. The rearrangement uses TRBV7-2 and TRBJ2-7; D is possibly TRBD2 (5 bases). Between the trimmed V and J ends, which lost 5 bases and 2 bases, there was a span of 16 bases. This CDR3 region has 15 residues. Germline V gene sequence: CDR1 SGHTA, CDR2 FQGNSA. Here the CDR3 reads CASSPNAGMTYEQYF. As DNA, the CDR3 is TGTGCCAGCAGCCCCAATGCGGGTATGACCTACGAGCAGTACTTC.

This clonotype turned up a few times. V and J are TRBV20-1 and TRBJ2-5, with 12 bases fitting TRBD2. The CDR3 is made up of 14 amino acids. Germline CDR1 reads DFQATT; CDR2 reads SNEGSKA (reference sequence). After removal of 3 bases from V and 7 bases from J, the junction contained 6 bases not matched to a gene. Written as DNA, the CDR3 is TGCAGTGCTAGTCTCCTAGCGGGGGGGGGGACCCAGTACTTC. The encoded protein is CSASLLAGGGTQYF.